The T cell receptor (beta chain) described here comes from a study of blood T cells in healthy people across ages. This clonotype was seen more than once but under ten times. Germline loops: CDR1 LNHNV, CDR2 YYDKDF (reference sequence). Losses at the gene ends were 3 bases for V and 0 bases for J; bases not matched to a gene: 8. CDR3 length: 17 residues. A second PCR of about 7 to 12 cycles used a sample-barcoded 5' primer and a J-beta primer mix. One entry per CDR3 protein results from TCRdb running MiXCR on the 5' RACE reads. The table includes 800,000 to 900,000 distinct CDR3 sequences, around 68% detected once.

The chain couples TRBV15 to TRBJ2-4, with TRBD1 identical over 7 bases. This clonotype was sampled from a man under 40 in good health. The source material was blood. This CDR3 is CATSRTTGILAKNIQYF. The CDR3 coding sequence is TGTGCCACCAGCAGGACGACAGGGATCCTAGCCAAAAACATTCAGTACTTC.